Included here is one T cell receptor beta chain sequence, with context. This sample is part of a study of blood T cell repertoires in COVID-19. Profiling relied on immunoSEQ multiplex PCR, and the TCRdb table lists in-frame clones only, not all of them. The repertoire holds about 250,000 clones, with roughly 86% as singletons. The clonotype was recovered from a man between 45 and 60 years old with acute or convalescent COVID-19. The sequenced sample was peripheral blood.

In nucleotides, the CDR3 is TGTGCCAGTAGTATTACCGGGACAGGGCCCCACAATGAGCAGTTCTTC. Translating gives CASSITGTGPHNEQFF. The rearrangement joins TRBV19 to TRBJ2-1, with 9 positions matching TRBD1. Germline CDR1 reads LNHDA; CDR2 reads SQIVND (reference sequence). This CDR3 contains 16 residues. V dropped 3 bases and J dropped 5; count of bases not matched to a gene: 8.